This T cell receptor beta chain derives from a study of a mutant IDH1 vaccine in newly diagnosed glioma. As to time point: baseline, week 1 (first vaccination visit). Noted treatment: pre-vaccination baseline after standard-of-care therapy. Using immunoSEQ multiplex PCR, the repertoire was profiled, and TCRdb retains in-frame clones only, with some absent. This sample has 60,000 to 75,000 clones, with about four fifths found just once. Trimming took 1 base from V and 8 from J, leaving 12 bases between them. The germline gives CDR1 LGHNA, CDR2 YSLEER. The CDR3 has 14 amino acids. The material sequenced was PBMCs, taken from a glioma patient treated with radiotherapy, temozolomide or both. The rearrangement links TRBV4-3 to TRBJ1-3; TRBD1 might be the D (5 bases). This clonotype was sampled from a man aged 50 to 60 with glioma. CDR3 sequence reads: CASSQAGLVDTIYF. CDR3 nucleotide sequence: TGCGCCAGCAGCCAAGCAGGGCTCGTCGACACCATATATTTT.